A few counts support the clone carrying this TCR beta chain. Antigen: not known. RNA transcripts provided the source from which TCR beta CDR3 regions were amplified. The HTBI primer set served for first-round RT-PCR of the TCR CDR3. TCRdb re-called the multiplex PCR reads with MiXCR, one entry per CDR3 protein. Found here are hundreds of thousands of distinct CDR3 sequences, roughly a sixth of them singletons; the top ten hold 16%. This sample was included in a study of T cells in Graves' hyperthyroidism and ophthalmopathy. The study, taken as a whole, reports: Blood also carried most thyroid clonotypes expanded above 0.001.

In making diagnoses, clinical symptoms, serum thyroxine and TRAb, thyroid ultrasound and orbital computed tomography were all used. V gave up 3 bases and J gave up 8 bases, with 13 bases separating them. This CDR3 comprises 14 residues. The germline V gene has CDR1 SEHNR and CDR2 FQNEAQ (reference sequence). The genes are TRBV7-9 and TRBJ1-4, with D tentatively TRBD1 (6 bases). The sequence derives from a woman between 50 and 59 years old with Graves' hyperthyroidism that later progressed to Graves' ophthalmopathy. The source material was blood. CDR3 in amino acids: CASSLPGADEKLFF. The CDR3 nucleotides are TGTGCCAGCAGCTTGCCGGGGGCGGACGAAAAACTGTTTTTT.